The clone carrying this TCR beta chain was seen just once. This specimen comes from a study of blood T cell repertoires in COVID-19. About the study: The samples span acute and convalescent COVID-19 from the United States, Italy and Spain. Sample material is recorded as cDNA or gDNA derived from T cells, B-cell-depleted T cells, or PBMCs.

CDR3 length: 14 amino acids. V lost 1 base and J lost 3, with 9 bases in between. CDR1 is LGHDT and CDR2 is YNNKEL in the germline V gene (reference sequence). In the study's own analysis: How many nucleated cells were present was estimated from reference gene primer amplification. Generated by immunoSEQ multiplex PCR, the TCRdb table keeps only in-frame clones and is missing some. V and J calls and clone size are given by that table; D and trimming were obtained from the DNA. The table lists roughly 300,000 clones, 65% to 85% of them singletons. The chain joins TRBV3-1 (or the pseudogene TRBV3-2) to TRBJ2-5; tentatively, D is TRBD1 (5 bases). The TCR sequence derives from a woman between 50 and 59 years old with acute or convalescent COVID-19. Material for sequencing was peripheral blood. CDR3 amino acids: CASSQGTTKETQYF. The DNA for the CDR3 is TGTGCCAGCAGCCAAGGGACAACGAAAGAGACCCAGTACTTC.